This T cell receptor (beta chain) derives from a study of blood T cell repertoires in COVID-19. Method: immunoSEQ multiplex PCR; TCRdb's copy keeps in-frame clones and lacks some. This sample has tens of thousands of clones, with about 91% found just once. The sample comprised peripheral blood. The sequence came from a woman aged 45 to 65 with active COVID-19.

CDR3 residues: CASSPNSPLHF. CDR3 nucleotides: TGTGCCAGCAGCCCGAATTCACCCCTCCACTTT. V usage is TRBV12-3 or TRBV12-4 and J usage is TRBJ1-6; D gene unclear. The length of the CDR3 is 11 residues. Between the trimmed V and J ends, which lost 6 bases and 7 bases, there was a span of 4 bases.